This T cell receptor (beta chain) was captured in a study of monozygotic twins with inflammatory bowel disease. Broader study findings: Among the T cells, different subtypes could not be distinguished.

Of note for this clonotype: The antigen is unknown.

Making cDNA involved eight separate reactions per sample. Two nested PCRs, of about 16 and 10 cycles, processed TCRalpha and TCRbeta cDNA. TCRdb reanalyzed the 5' RACE reads and collapses them to one entry per CDR3 protein, without DNA. In total, the table holds about 420,000 distinct CDR3 sequences. The CDR3 runs to 14 residues. Germline V lookup: CDR1 MGHRA, CDR2 YSYEKL. The sample was blood. The sequence came from a human donor with ulcerative colitis or Crohn's disease, or a healthy co-twin of an affected twin (not recorded which). The chain links TRBV4-1 to TRBJ2-1; checking the TCRdb D call of TRBD2 is not possible without DNA. CDR3: CASSYFGGRDEQFF.